Following are 25 T cell receptor beta chains from one sample sequenced in a study of cytomegalovirus exposure and HLA in healthy donors. Researchers ran the PCR with 60 Vbeta and 13 Jbeta primers. This table comes from immunoSEQ multiplex PCR, and its TCRdb copy is limited to in-frame clones, with some not included. The sample shows around 50,000 clones, roughly 80% of them seen only once. The sequenced material came from PBMCs. The receptors were sampled from a man aged 25 to 45 in good health and CMV-seronegative.

The CDR3 nucleotides are TGTGCCAGCAGCTTAGCGGGGACAGGGGATGGCTACACCTTC. Translation: CASSLAGTGDGYTF. V is TRBV7-3 and J is TRBJ1-2, with 10 bases identical to TRBD1. Germline trimming cut 2 bases from V and 6 bases from J; bases unmatched to any gene: 3. The CDR3 contains 14 residues. The germline CDR1 and CDR2 sequences are SGHTA and FQGTGA.

The V call is TRBV11-2, the J call TRBJ2-7, with 10 bases matching TRBD1. The J segment lost 1 base and the V segment lost 1 base, leaving 7 bases of the junction unmatched. The germline CDR1 and CDR2 sequences are SGHAT and FQNNGV. This CDR3 comprises 17 residues. The CDR3 region is CASSLALGQGESYEQYF. The CDR3 DNA follows: TGTGCCAGCAGCTTAGCCCTCGGACAGGGGGAATCCTACGAGCAGTACTTC.

The chain joins TRBV5-6 to TRBJ1-3; 9 nucleotides align to TRBD1. J gave up 1 base and V 2 bases, and 1 base lay outside the gene matches. This CDR3 comprises 15 residues. CDR1 and CDR2 from the germline V gene are SGHDT and YYEEEE. CDR3 residues: CASSFDRGSGNTIYF. The CDR3 region has the DNA TGTGCCAGCAGCTTTGACAGGGGGTCTGGAAACACCATATATTTT.

The chain employs TRBV25-1 and TRBJ2-5; weak D call: TRBD2 (5 bases). Germline CDR1 and CDR2: MGHDK and SYGVNS. With 7 bases removed from V and 5 bases from J, the gap between germline ends came to 8 bases. This CDR3 has 11 residues. The CDR3 loop reads CASTRGETQYF. CDR3 coding DNA: TGTGCCAGCACGCGCGGGGAGACCCAGTACTTC.

The V call is TRBV9, the J call TRBJ2-7, with 7 bases aligning to TRBD1. Germline values: CDR1 SGDLS, CDR2 YYNGEE. The CDR3 is 16 residues long. V lost 7 bases to trimming and J lost 2 bases; unmatched junction nucleotides: 15. CDR3 coding DNA: TGTGCCAGCCCGGGACAGTCGCTCAAAAGGCCCTACGAGCAGTACTTC. This sequence encodes CASPGQSLKRPYEQYF.

V gene TRBV29-1 combines with J gene TRBJ1-1; possible D gene TRBD1, 6 bases. Germline values: CDR1 SQVTM, CDR2 ANQGSEA. This CDR3 is built from 10 residues. V was cut by 6 bases and J by 8 bases, with 10 bases left in between. Here the CDR3 DNA reads TGCAGCGTCATGACAGGAGAAGCTTTCTTT. This codes for CSVMTGEAFF.

V is TRBV27 and J is TRBJ1-1, with TRBD1 as a possible D gene (6 bases). The CDR3 totals 15 residues. Trimming stripped 5 bases from V and 1 base from J, with 14 bases between. The germline V gene encodes CDR1 MNHEY and CDR2 SMNVEV (reference sequence). The CDR3 region is CASSLSGQRNTEAFF. CDR3 sequence (DNA): TGTGCCAGCAGTCTTTCGGGACAAAGGAACACTGAAGCTTTCTTT.

In its sample, this clone was seen once. J is TRBJ1-5 and V is TRBV28; 7 bases agree with TRBD1. Germline lookup yields CDR1 MDHEN and CDR2 SYDVKM. This CDR3 is built from 14 residues. Unmatched junction bases numbered 5, after V lost 6 bases and J lost 3 bases. The CDR3 DNA follows: TGTGCCAGCAGCTTACAGGGGCCCAATCAGCCCCAGCATTTT. It is translated as CASSLQGPNQPQHF.

The rearrangement uses TRBV9 and TRBJ2-1, with D possibly matching TRBD1 (5 bases). The CDR3 extends over 15 amino acids. In germline, CDR1 is SGDLS, CDR2 YYNGEE. V lost 4 bases, J lost 9 bases, and 20 bases lay in between. Here the CDR3 reads CASSPRQAGLSEQFF. DNA for the CDR3: TGTGCCAGCAGCCCCCGGCAGGCAGGGTTAAGTGAGCAGTTCTTC.

Note on this clone: One end of the junction does not line up with germline, which may come from a read error. This rearrangement joins TRBV4-3 to TRBJ2-5, with D perhaps TRBD1 (6 bases). The length of the CDR3 is 16 residues. Germline V lookup: CDR1 LGHNA, CDR2 YSLEER. The CDR3 sequence is CASSQDARAGEETRYF. DNA for the CDR3: TGCGCCAGCAGCCAAGATGCTAGGGCAGGGGAAGAGACCCGGTACTTC.

This chain connects TRBV27 to TRBJ2-1; D possibly corresponds to TRBD2 (7 bases). V was pared by 2 bases and J by 6 bases, with 17 bases between. Germline lookup yields CDR1 MNHEY and CDR2 SMNVEV (reference sequence). This CDR3 is built from 16 residues. The CDR3 coding sequence is TGTGCCAGCAGTTTAGACTTGAGGGGGAGGGGCAATGAGCAGTTCTTC. It yields the protein CASSLDLRGRGNEQFF.

J is TRBJ2-5 and V is TRBV2; TRBD1 agrees at 9 bases. With the DNA end fitting TRBJ2-7 better, the J assignment may be wrong. CDR3 size: 14 residues. Germline values: CDR1 SNHLY, CDR2 FYNNEI. CDR3 coding DNA: TGTGCCAGCAGAACACAGGGGGCGGTCTACGAGCAGTACTTC. This encodes CASRTQGAVYEQYF.

The chain is built from TRBV19 and TRBJ1-3; TRBD1 aligns across 7 bases. Germline V gene sequence: CDR1 LNHDA, CDR2 SQIVND (reference sequence). V trimming: 6 bases; J trimming: 2 bases; junction bases outside the gene matches: 7. This CDR3 is built from 15 residues. CDR3: CASRLSGGTGNTIYF. The CDR3, as DNA: TGTGCCAGTAGGCTTTCAGGGGGAACTGGAAACACCATATATTTT.

This clone was picked up one time. V gene TRBV7-6 combines with J gene TRBJ2-1; TRBD1 is a possible D gene (6 bases). The CDR3 covers 14 residues. Trimming removed 5 bases at V and 7 bases at J, with 15 bases between. Looked up from germline, CDR1 is SGHVS and CDR2 is FNYEAQ. The CDR3: CASSPLDRLNEQFF. The CDR3 bases are TGTGCCAGCAGCCCCCTAGACAGGCTTAATGAGCAGTTCTTC.

The chain links TRBV7-9 to TRBJ1-1, with D possibly matching TRBD1 (5 bases). CDR3 length: 14 amino acids. Germline V gives CDR1 SEHNR, CDR2 FQNEAQ (reference sequence). With 4 bases removed from V and 1 base from J, the gap between germline ends came to 10 bases. The CDR3 DNA sequence: TGTGCCAGCAGCTGGGGGAGGGGGAACACTGAAGCTTTCTTT. This encodes CASSWGRGNTEAFF.

This sequence joins TRBV7-2 and TRBJ2-1, with D possibly TRBD2 on 6 matching bases. Trimming removed 4 bases from V and 5 bases from J, with 24 bases in between. The V gene's germline CDR1 is SGHTA and CDR2 FQGNSA. The CDR3 totals 18 residues. The CDR3 loop reads CASSSSSSSGRWNNEQFF. The CDR3 nucleotides read TGTGCCAGCAGCTCCTCCTCAAGTAGCGGACGGTGGAACAATGAGCAGTTCTTC.

The chain recombines TRBV11-2 with TRBJ2-2; TRBD2 aligns across 10 bases. This CDR3 spans 16 amino acids. Germline V gene lookup returns CDR1 SGHAT and CDR2 FQNNGV. V was pared by 7 bases and J by 6 bases, with 11 bases of the junction left unmatched. In nucleotides, the CDR3 is TGTGCCAGCACTGAAACGGGACTAGCGCCCCCCGGGGAGCTGTTTTTT. This codes for CASTETGLAPPGELFF. Using reference TRBV11-2 and TRBJ2-2 for the parts outside the CDR3, the full variable domain is EAGVAQSPRYKIIEKRQSVAFWCNPISGHATLYWYQQILGQGPKLLIQFQNNGVVDDSQLPKDRFSAERLKGVDSTLKIQPAKLEDSAVYLCASTETGLAPPGELFFGEGSRLTVL.

This clone was seen more than once but under ten times. The chain uses TRBV5-1 and TRBJ1-4; 9 positions match TRBD1. The CDR3 sequence is 17 residues long. J lost 4 bases, V lost 4 bases, and 11 bases had no gene match. Per the germline V gene, CDR1 is SGHRS and CDR2 is YFSETQ. The CDR3 bases are TGCGCCAGCAGCCCGGGACAGGGAATGGAGGTTAATGAAAAACTGTTTTTT. Translation gives CASSPGQGMEVNEKLFF.

J is TRBJ2-1 and V is TRBV10-2, with D possibly TRBD2 on 5 matching bases. Germline V gene data show CDR1 as WSHSY and CDR2 as SAAADI. V was clipped by 6 bases and J by 7 bases, with 19 bases between them. The CDR3 consists of 15 residues. Written as DNA, the CDR3 is TGCGCCAGCAGGGTTAATCGGGAATCAGATAATGAGCAGTTCTTC. Amino acids: CASRVNRESDNEQFF.

CDR3 DNA sequence: TGCAGCGTTGCCGGGACTAGCGGGGGGCTTAACACCGGGGAGCTGTTTTTT. It is translated as CSVAGTSGGLNTGELFF. The V gene is TRBV29-1, the J gene TRBJ2-2, with 15 positions matching TRBD2. Germline CDR1 and CDR2: SQVTM and ANQGSEA. CDR3 length equals 17 residues. V dropped 4 bases and J dropped 2; count of bases not matched to a gene: 5.

The table lists this clone with a few counts. The J gene is TRBJ2-1, the V gene TRBV6-4; no clear D. The CDR3 totals 13 residues. The V and J ends lost 2 bases and 5 bases respectively, with 7 bases between them. Germline values: CDR1 MRHNA, CDR2 SNTAGT. CDR3 bases: TGTGCCAGCAGTGACGGAGAGAACAATGAGCAGTTCTTC. Its protein product is CASSDGENNEQFF.

The rearrangement joins TRBV6-1 to TRBJ2-2, with no clear D. Germline-derived CDR1 and CDR2 are MNHNS and SASEGT. This CDR3 region has 15 residues. V lost 2 bases to trimming and J lost 0 bases, with 7 bases between them. CDR3 in amino acids: CASSEHRPNTGELFF. CDR3 sequence (DNA): TGTGCCAGCAGTGAACACAGACCGAACACCGGGGAGCTGTTTTTT.

Points on this clone: An end of the junction does not agree with germline; a read error may underlie this. The chain uses TRBV7-9 and TRBJ2-3; no definite D call. The CDR3 loop spans 11 amino acids. Looked up from germline, CDR1 is SEHNR and CDR2 is FQNEAQ (reference sequence). CDR3: CSSSRSDTQYF. The CDR3 DNA follows: TGTTCCAGCAGCCGTTCAGATACGCAGTATTTT.

The genes are TRBV9 and TRBJ1-1, with 8 positions matching TRBD1. V was pared by 3 bases and J by 2 bases, with 0 bases of the junction left unmatched. The CDR3 totals 13 residues. The germline V gene encodes CDR1 SGDLS and CDR2 YYNGEE. This chain's CDR3 is CASSAGGNTEAFF. CDR3 coding DNA: TGTGCCAGCAGCGCAGGGGGCAACACTGAAGCTTTCTTT.

This clone was recorded only once. The chain combines TRBV11-2 with TRBJ2-3, with a tentative D call TRBD2 (6 bases). Germline V lookup: CDR1 SGHAT, CDR2 FQNNGV. The V end was cut by 4 bases, the J end by 3 bases, with 14 bases between. The CDR3 covers 15 residues. In DNA, the CDR3 is TGTGCCAGCAGCTCCCCGGGAGAGGGGACAGATACGCAGTATTTT. This gives the protein CASSSPGEGTDTQYF.